This note documents a single TCR beta chain sequence. The antigen is unknown. These data are taken from a study of CD8+ T cells in alopecia areata. Across the whole study: Oral tofacitinib, 5 to 10 mg twice daily, was given in an open-label trial. Patients remained on tofacitinib for 6 to 18 months and then went 6 months without it. Overall study results and limits: Sequenced scalp T cells also include alphabeta T cells resident in normal skin. Lesional scalp, especially alopecia totalis/universalis, showed higher clonality than normal scalp.

As the sequencing template, cDNA was produced by extracting RNA and reverse transcribing it. Sequencing used immunoSEQ multiplex PCR; TCRdb keeps in-frame clones, though not all of them. In the table there are 150,000 or so clones, 85% to 90% of which are singletons. The ends were cut back, 5 bases at V and 3 bases at J, with 8 bases in the middle. The CDR3 length is 13 residues. Germline assignment: CDR1 MNHNS and CDR2 SASEGT. This TCR was recovered from a human donor with alopecia areata. The sample here was CD8+ T cells sorted from blood, taken at week 0. The chain links TRBV6-1 to TRBJ2-1; possible D gene TRBD2, 6 bases. CDR3 DNA: TGTGCCAGCAGTAGGACTAACTACAATGAGCAGTTCTTC. Translation: CASSRTNYNEQFF.